Reported below is one TCR beta chain. Its antigen is currently unknown. This specimen belongs to a study of somatic mutations in cytotoxic T cells in rheumatoid arthritis. Whole-study results and caveats: Levels of CD8+ T-cell clonality in rheumatoid arthritis patients were statistically indistinguishable from those seen in age-matched healthy controls, with no significant difference.

The assay was immunoSEQ multiplex PCR, and TCRdb's table has in-frame clones only and misses some. Of some 2,300 clones in the sample, less than 85% were seen once. The germline CDR1 and CDR2 sequences are MDHEN and SYDVKM. The CDR3 has 16 amino acids. V was pared by 3 bases and J by 2 bases, with 5 bases of the junction left unmatched. The source is a woman aged 40 to 50 with rheumatoid arthritis. The chain combines TRBV28 with TRBJ1-5; 9 bases line up with TRBD1. What was sequenced was CD8+ T cells sorted from blood. CDR3 amino acids: CASSFLTGGRNQPQHF. CDR3 nucleotide sequence: TGTGCCAGCAGTTTTCTAACAGGGGGCCGCAATCAGCCCCAGCATTTT.